This TCR beta chain was sequenced during a study of PD-L1 blockade in urothelial cancer. This sample's time point: peripheral blood 6 weeks after treatment start. Profiled with immunoSEQ multiplex PCR; TCRdb holds only in-frame clones, not every one. The sample holds around 120,000 clones, approximately 90% seen once. V was clipped by 7 bases and J by 4 bases; unmatched bases: 5. This CDR3 has 13 amino acids. Germline V gene sequence: CDR1 SGHDT, CDR2 YYEEEE. The TCR sequence derives from a man between 60 and 75 years old with urothelial cancer. The sample was PBMCs, taken around atezolizumab (anti-PD-L1) treatment. This chain connects TRBV5-6 to TRBJ1-1, with 9 nucleotides matching TRBD1. The CDR3 DNA reads TGTGCCAGCTACCTGGACAGGGGCACTGAAGCTTTCTTT. Translated, it gives CASYLDRGTEAFF.